What follows describes a single TCR beta chain. The antigen is unknown. This could be a read error, since a much larger clone is one nucleotide away. Germline CDR1 is SGHRS and CDR2 is YFSETQ. CDR3 size: 13 residues. TCR beta CDR3 regions were amplified from RNA. The HTBI primer set served for first-round RT-PCR of the TCR CDR3. Using its own MiXCR run on the multiplex PCR reads, TCRdb lists one record per CDR3 protein. Of about 320,000 distinct CDR3 sequences in the sample, roughly 17% are singletons; the top ten hold around a third. Stable Graves' hyperthyroidism denoted no ophthalmopathy progression over 18 months. The diagnoses drew upon clinical symptoms, serum thyroxine and TRAb, thyroid ultrasound and orbital computed tomography. The data stem from a study of T cells in Graves' hyperthyroidism and ophthalmopathy. Broader study findings: The model forecast ophthalmopathy, anticipating it by a median about 6.5 months before onset.

Sequences were obtained from blood. V usage is TRBV5-1 and J usage is TRBJ1-2, with D unresolved. The source is a man aged 25 to 40 with Graves' hyperthyroidism. The CDR3 reads CASSYQQNYGSTF. CDR3 DNA sequence: TGCGCCAGCAGCTACCAACAAAACTATGGCTCCACCTTC.